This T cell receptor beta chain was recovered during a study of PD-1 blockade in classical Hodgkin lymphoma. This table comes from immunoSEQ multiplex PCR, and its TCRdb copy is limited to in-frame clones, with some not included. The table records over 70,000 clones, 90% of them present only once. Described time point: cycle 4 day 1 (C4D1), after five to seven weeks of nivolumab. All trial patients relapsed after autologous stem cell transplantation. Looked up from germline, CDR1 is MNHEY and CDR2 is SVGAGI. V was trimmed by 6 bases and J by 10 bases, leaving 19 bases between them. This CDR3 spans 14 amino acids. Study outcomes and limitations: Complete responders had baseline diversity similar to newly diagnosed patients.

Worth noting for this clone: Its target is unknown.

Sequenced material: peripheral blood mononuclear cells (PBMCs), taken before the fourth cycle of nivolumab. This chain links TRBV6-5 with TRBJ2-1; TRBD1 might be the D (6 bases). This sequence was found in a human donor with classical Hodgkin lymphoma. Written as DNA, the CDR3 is TGTGCCAGCAGGTCCCTTACAGGGCGTAACGAGCAGTTCTTC. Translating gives CASRSLTGRNEQFF.